This T cell receptor beta chain is drawn from a study of blood T cell repertoires in COVID-19 (dated by TCRdb to the early 2020s). With respect to the entire study: Samples from collaborators originated in the United States, Italy and Spain and spanned both the acute and convalescent phases of COVID-19. The prospective study material was composed of cDNA or gDNA derived from T cells, B-cell-depleted T cells, or PBMCs. Deeply sampled blood TCRbeta repertoires from subjects exposed to, actively infected with, or recovered from COVID-19 were included in the dataset. The repertoires were made available in a free public database intended to serve as a resource for research on the immune response to SARS-CoV-2. The samples were drawn from the first 160 participants of the ongoing ImmuneRACE study and from 950 to 1,500 subjects provided by 6 global collaborators. A de-identified subject ID, COVID-19 status, age in years and sex were almost always included in the sample metadata. Where available, HLA class I and class II types were taken from metadata supplied by the sample provider and were not determined by assay-based typing. Summary of the overall study and its limitations: Clinical and demographic metadata were provided uncurated, with the amount varying by source and participant.

The immunoSEQ Assay, a bias-controlled multiplex PCR, was used to amplify TCRbeta CDR3 regions from genomic DNA. Per the source publication's procedure: Within the assay, amplification of reference gene primers was used to estimate how many nucleated cells each sample contained. Sequence reads were collapsed and filtered to measure the absolute abundance of every unique TCRbeta CDR3 rearrangement. For each sample, productive Simpson clonality was calculated as the square root of Simpson's diversity index across productive rearrangements. TCRdb re-hosts the immuneACCESS table, in-frame sequences only. Its copies lack some clones; in the studies checked, an unresolved V gene accounts for under half of them, and the cause for the rest is not known. V, J and clone size are taken as reported in that table, and D and trimming were inferred from the DNA itself. This sample has over 150,000 clones in its table, and around 84% of those were observed once. Approximately 13% of the sample is taken by the ten largest.

The collaborating institutions used their own protocols to collect whole blood in K2EDTA tubes. For TCRbeta analysis, collaborators shipped samples in one of three forms: frozen whole blood, isolated PBMCs, or DNA extracted from either of those sample types. As to this clone: The antigen it recognizes is unknown. No quality values exist for individual bases; no much larger clone is one base distant.

CDR1 and CDR2 are drawn from the germline V gene: MGHDK, SYGVNS. Trimming at the junction amounts to 7 bases on V and 6 bases on J, and the germline ends lie 7 bases apart. The CDR3 contains 12 residues, cysteine and phenylalanine counted. Only the CDR3 part of the read is kept: 36 bases, read in frame from the first base. This chain joins TRBV25-1 to TRBJ1-6, with a tentative D gene TRBD1 over 5 matching bases. The receptor was isolated from a human donor in a cohort sampled during active COVID-19. The sample taken for sequencing was peripheral blood. The CDR3 reads as follows: CASNQGNSPLHF. The DNA sequence is TGTGCCAGCAATCAGGGTAATTCACCCCTCCACTTT.